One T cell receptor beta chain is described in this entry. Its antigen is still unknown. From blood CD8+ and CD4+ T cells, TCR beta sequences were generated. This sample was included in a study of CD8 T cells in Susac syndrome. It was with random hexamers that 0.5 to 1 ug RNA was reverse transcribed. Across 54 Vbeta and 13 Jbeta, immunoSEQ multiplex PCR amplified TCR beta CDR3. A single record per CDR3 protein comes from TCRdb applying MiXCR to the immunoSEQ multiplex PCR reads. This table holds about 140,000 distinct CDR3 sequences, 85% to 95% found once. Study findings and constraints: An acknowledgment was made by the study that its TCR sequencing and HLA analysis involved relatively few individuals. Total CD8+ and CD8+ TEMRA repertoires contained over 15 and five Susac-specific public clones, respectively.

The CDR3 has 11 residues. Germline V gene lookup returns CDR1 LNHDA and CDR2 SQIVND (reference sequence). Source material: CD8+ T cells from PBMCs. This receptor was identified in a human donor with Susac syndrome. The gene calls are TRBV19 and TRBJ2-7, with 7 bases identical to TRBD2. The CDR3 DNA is TGTGCAACCGGGGGGAGGGACGAGCAGTACTTC. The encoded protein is CATGGRDEQYF. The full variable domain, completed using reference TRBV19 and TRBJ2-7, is DGGITQSPKYLFRKEGQNVTLSCEQNLNHDAMYWYRQDPGQGLRLIYYSQIVNDFQKGDIAEGYSVSREKKESFPLTVTSAQKNPTAFYLCATGGRDEQYFGPGTRLTVT.